The 15 T cell receptor beta chains listed next were all sequenced from one sample in a study of radiotherapy plus CTLA-4 blockade in lung cancer. Profiled with immunoSEQ multiplex PCR; TCRdb holds only in-frame clones, not every one. This sample has more than 90,000 clones, with approximately 86% found just once. Source: peripheral blood, taken from a patient treated with radiotherapy plus ipilimumab. The receptors shown here come from a human donor with non-small cell lung cancer that progressed on radiotherapy plus ipilimumab.

The chain carries TRBV5-4 and TRBJ2-7; TRBD1 aligns across 9 bases. The CDR3 is 13 residues long. J lost 5 bases, V lost 2 bases, and 2 bases had no gene match. CDR1 is SGHNT and CDR2 is YYREEE in the germline V gene (reference sequence). The CDR3 DNA reads TGTGCCAGCAGCTTCCGGGACAGGGACGAGCAGTACTTC. It is translated as CASSFRDRDEQYF.

This chain uses TRBV29-1 with TRBJ2-1; a weak D match, TRBD2 (7 bases). This CDR3 is 18 amino acids long. The germline gives CDR1 SQVTM, CDR2 ANQGSEA. The V end was cut by 6 bases, the J end by 4 bases, with 28 bases between. In DNA form, the CDR3 reads TGCAGCGTCCGCAGGTTGGGGGGGCATCGGGGTAAATACAATGAGCAGTTCTTC. As protein: CSVRRLGGHRGKYNEQFF.

With respect to this clone: One end of the junction fails to match germline, which may point to a read error. The chain employs TRBV9 and TRBJ2-3; D not certain. CDR1 and CDR2 from the germline V gene are SGDLS and YYNGEE. The CDR3 is 12 amino acids. CDR3 protein: CASGVRSDTQYF. The DNA for the CDR3 is TGTGCCAGCGGCGTCCGTTCAGATACGCAGTATTTT. The full variable domain, its missing parts supplied by reference TRBV9 and TRBJ2-3, is DSGVTQTPKHLITATGQRVTLRCSPRSGDLSVYWYQQSLDQGLQFLIQYYNGEERAKGNILERFSAQQFPDLHSELNLSSLELGDSALYFCASGVRSDTQYFGPGTRLTVL.

The CDR3 DNA sequence: TGTGCCAGCAGTAGGGACAGAAACTATGGCTACACCTTC. As protein: CASSRDRNYGYTF. The chain is built from TRBV2 and TRBJ1-2; 7 bases match TRBD1. CDR1 and CDR2 (germline): SNHLY, FYNNEI. V trimming: 5 bases; J trimming: 2 bases; junction bases outside the gene matches: 2. The CDR3 runs 13 residues.

The chain couples TRBV20-1 to TRBJ1-2; D is possibly TRBD1 (5 bases). CDR1 and CDR2 from the germline V gene are DFQATT and SNEGSKA (reference sequence). V lost 6 bases and J 7 bases, leaving 12 bases between the germline ends. This CDR3 comprises 11 residues. The CDR3 nucleotides are TGCAGTGCCAGTGGGGGTCCTGGCTACACCTTC. This codes for CSASGGPGYTF.

J is TRBJ2-6 and V is TRBV4-1; D remains ambiguous. V lost 4 bases, J lost 0 bases, and 7 bases lay in between. Germline CDR1 is MGHRA and CDR2 is YSYEKL. The CDR3 is 15 residues long. CDR3 residues: CASSPSFSGANVLTF. The CDR3 region has the DNA TGCGCCAGCAGCCCCAGCTTCTCTGGGGCCAACGTCCTGACTTTC.

This clone was detected a few times. CDR3 in amino acids: CASQRGTGNTIYF. CDR3 in DNA: TGTGCCAGTCAGAGGGGAACTGGAAACACCATATATTTT. V usage is TRBV7-9 and J usage is TRBJ1-3, with D maybe TRBD1 (5 bases). Trimming removed 9 bases at V and 2 bases at J, with 11 bases between. The CDR3 spans 13 residues. CDR1 and CDR2 (germline): SEHNR, FQNEAQ (reference sequence).

DNA for the CDR3: TGTGCCATCAGTGAGTTTAAGACGGGAGGCCCCTACGAGCAGTACTTC. Its translation is CAISEFKTGGPYEQYF. The chain joins TRBV10-3 to TRBJ2-7; 7 bases are a match to TRBD2. This CDR3 is 16 amino acids long. Looked up from germline, CDR1 is ENHRY and CDR2 is SYGVKD. Losses at the gene ends were 1 base for V and 2 bases for J; bases not matched to a gene: 8.

The chain has TRBV4-2 and TRBJ1-2, with 7 bases that match TRBD1. The CDR3 is 15 residues long. Losses at the gene ends were 0 bases for V and 5 bases for J; bases not matched to a gene: 6. Germline V gene lookup returns CDR1 LGHNA and CDR2 YNFKEQ. CDR3 protein: CASSQDGGQLYGYTF. The CDR3 region has the DNA TGTGCCAGCAGCCAAGATGGGGGACAGCTATATGGCTACACCTTC.

J is TRBJ2-3 and V is TRBV6-1, with D perhaps TRBD2 (5 bases). The CDR3 sequence is 14 residues long. CDR1 is MNHNS, CDR2 SASEGT, per germline. The germline V and J ends were trimmed by 1 base and 7 bases, with 12 bases remaining between them. DNA of the CDR3: TGTGCCAGCAGTGAAGGTCTAGCTCTTAATACGCAGTATTTT. The encoded protein is CASSEGLALNTQYF.

Concerning this clone: This specimen includes other DNA sequences encoding the same CDR3. This chain joins TRBV18 and TRBJ1-1; 7 bases line up with TRBD1. Per germline, CDR1 KGHSH and CDR2 LQKENI. V was clipped by 6 bases and J by 3 bases; unmatched bases: 10. The CDR3 runs to 15 residues. CDR3 protein: CASSSRGGLDTEAFF. In DNA form, the CDR3 reads TGTGCCAGCTCGTCCAGGGGGGGACTAGACACTGAAGCTTTCTTT.

The rearrangement joins TRBV27 to TRBJ1-1; D is unresolved. This CDR3 contains 13 residues. The V gene's germline CDR1 is MNHEY and CDR2 SMNVEV (reference sequence). V shed 0 bases and J shed 5 bases, with 7 bases lying between them. CDR3 bases: TGTGCCAGCAGTTTATCGCAGGTTACTGAAGCTTTCTTT. Translated: CASSLSQVTEAFF.

This chain joins TRBV4-1 and TRBJ1-3; D ambiguous. V lost 0 bases and J 0 bases, leaving 24 bases between the germline ends. Germline V gene lookup returns CDR1 MGHRA and CDR2 YSYEKL. The CDR3 consists of 21 residues. The chain's CDR3 is CASSQEWRPGPFVSSGNTIYF. In DNA form, the CDR3 reads TGCGCCAGCAGCCAAGAGTGGAGGCCTGGGCCGTTCGTCAGCTCTGGAAACACCATATATTTT.

The J gene is TRBJ1-2, the V gene TRBV2; D unclear. CDR3 size: 14 residues. The V gene's germline CDR1 is SNHLY and CDR2 FYNNEI. The CDR3 loop reads CATTETSTNYGYTF. DNA of the CDR3: TGTGCGACTACGGAGACCTCTACCAACTATGGCTACACCTTC.

The rearrangement joins TRBV6-1 to TRBJ2-7, with D perhaps given as TRBD1 or TRBD2 (5 bases each). CDR3 size: 13 residues. Deletions cut 2 bases from V and 6 bases from J, with 11 bases between. The germline CDR1 and CDR2 sequences are MNHNS and SASEGT. The CDR3 bases are TGTGCCAGCAGTGAAAGCGCAGGGACCGAGCAGTACTTC. It specifies CASSESAGTEQYF.